A single sample gave rise to the 8 T cell receptor beta chains below, sequenced in a study of shared clonotypes between healthy human individuals. Cells designated naive CD8 were CD45RO-negative and were positively selected for CCR7, with terminally differentiated effector memory CD45RA+ cells excluded. Measured with immunoSEQ multiplex PCR; TCRdb has only the in-frame clones, and not every one. The sample consists of under 700,000 clones, roughly 95% of them appearing once. Sequencing used naive CD8+ T cells sorted from blood. The receptors come from a woman in her twenties or thirties in good health.

The rearrangement links TRBV9 to TRBJ2-1, with no clear D. Germline CDR1 and CDR2: SGDLS and YYNGEE. Trimming shortened V by 1 base and J by 8 bases, and 10 bases separated the two germline ends. The CDR3 loop spans 13 amino acids. The CDR3: CASSVIGNDEQFF. The CDR3 nucleotides are TGTGCCAGCAGCGTAATAGGTAACGATGAGCAGTTCTTC.

This chain uses TRBV30 with TRBJ2-1, with D possibly matching TRBD2 (5 bases). Germline CDR1 GTSNPN, CDR2 SVGIG (reference sequence). The V end lost 3 bases, the J end lost 0 bases, and 6 bases lay between the germline ends. CDR3 length equals 13 residues. The CDR3 DNA follows: TGTGCCTGGAGCGGGATCTCCTACAATGAGCAGTTCTTC. Translated, it gives CAWSGISYNEQFF.

The chain joins TRBV27 to TRBJ2-6, with a tentative D call TRBD1 (6 bases). The CDR3 sequence is 14 residues long. Germline assignment: CDR1 MNHEY and CDR2 SMNVEV (reference sequence). Deletions cut 10 bases from V and 2 bases from J, with 12 bases between. The CDR3 nucleotides read TGTGCCACCCCGCACAGGGCTGGGGCCAACGTCCTGACTTTC. It codes for CATPHRAGANVLTF.

The rearrangement links TRBV29-1 to TRBJ1-5, with TRBD1 identical over 8 bases. The CDR3 spans 14 residues. Germline-derived CDR1 and CDR2 are SQVTM and ANQGSEA. V lost 7 bases and J lost 1; bases outside the gene matches: 6. CDR3 sequence reads: CSAAGGPSNQPQHF. In nucleotides, the CDR3 is TGCAGCGCCGCAGGGGGCCCAAGCAATCAGCCCCAGCATTTT. Supplemented by reference TRBV29-1 and TRBJ1-5, the full variable domain reads SAVISQKPSRDICQRGTSLTIQCQVDSQVTMMFWYRQQPGQSLTLIATANQGSEATYESGFVIDKFPISRPNLTFSTLTVSNMSPEDSSIYLCSAAGGPSNQPQHFGDGTRLSIL.

With respect to this clone: Other DNA sequences in this sample translate to the same CDR3. This chain connects TRBV11-2 to TRBJ2-7; 12 nucleotides agree with TRBD2. The ends lost 2 bases at V and 7 bases at J; junction bases unmatched: 3. The CDR3 sequence is 14 residues long. Germline V gene sequence: CDR1 SGHAT, CDR2 FQNNGV. The CDR3 DNA is TGTGCCAGCAGCTTACTAGCGGGAGGGCGTGAGCAGTACTTC. Its protein is CASSLLAGGREQYF.

This chain links TRBV7-9 with TRBJ2-7; D is undetermined. V lost 6 bases to trimming and J lost 3 bases, with 12 bases between them. Per germline, CDR1 SEHNR and CDR2 FQNEAQ (reference sequence). The CDR3 length is 13 residues. The CDR3 loop reads CASRYDPSYEQYF. CDR3 DNA sequence: TGTGCCAGCAGATACGACCCTAGCTACGAGCAGTACTTC.

CDR3 sequence reads: CASSLLTIIDRDKNYGYTF. CDR3 DNA sequence: TGTGCCAGCAGTTTACTCACGATAATCGACCGGGACAAGAACTATGGCTACACCTTC. The chain joins TRBV28 to TRBJ1-2; weak D call: TRBD1 (6 bases). V was clipped by 2 bases and J by 2 bases, with 24 bases between them. In germline, CDR1 is MDHEN, CDR2 SYDVKM. The CDR3 has 19 amino acids.

V is TRBV30 and J is TRBJ2-5, with D perhaps matching TRBD1 (6 bases). The DNA end is a closer match to TRBJ2-7, so the J assignment may be wrong. Per the germline V gene, CDR1 is GTSNPN and CDR2 is SVGIG (reference sequence). This CDR3 is built from 13 residues. CDR3 nucleotides: TGTGCCTGGAACCCCTTAGGGGGCTACGAGCAGTACTTC. As protein: CAWNPLGGYEQYF.